Below are 18 T cell receptor beta chains sequenced from a single sample in a study of CD8+ T cells in alopecia areata. It was cDNA, reverse transcribed from extracted RNA, that served as the sequencing template. Assay used: immunoSEQ multiplex PCR; TCRdb lists only in-frame clones, some missing. Of roughly 120,000 clones in the sample, roughly three fifths were seen once. This sample's treatment: oral pan-JAK inhibitor, 5-10 mg twice daily. Specimen: CD4+ T cells sorted from blood, collected at week 24, from a patient treated with tofacitinib. These receptors all stem from a human donor with alopecia areata.

This sequence joins TRBV29-1 and TRBJ2-3; 7 positions match TRBD2. The CDR3 is made up of 14 amino acids. Per germline, CDR1 SQVTM and CDR2 ANQGSEA. V lost 5 bases, J lost 2 bases, and 7 bases stayed unmatched. The CDR3 bases are TGCAGCGTTTACCCTAGCGGCTACACAGATACGCAGTATTTT. Translating it yields CSVYPSGYTDTQYF.

The chain carries TRBV11-1 and TRBJ2-7; 11 bases are a match to TRBD1. Losses at the gene ends were 5 bases for V and 6 bases for J; bases not matched to a gene: 3. The CDR3 length is 13 residues. From germline, CDR1 is SGHAT and CDR2 FQDESV (reference sequence). The CDR3 region is CASSPGTGGEQYF. CDR3 DNA: TGTGCCAGCAGCCCCGGGACAGGGGGCGAGCAGTACTTC.

The genes are TRBV30 and TRBJ1-3; possible D gene TRBD1, 6 bases. V was cut by 4 bases and J by 2 bases, with 6 bases left in between. The CDR3 has 12 residues. In germline, CDR1 is GTSNPN, CDR2 SVGIG (reference sequence). CDR3 bases: TGTGCCTGGAAGGGGGCTGGAAACACCATATATTTT. Translated: CAWKGAGNTIYF. Full variable domain (remainder filled in from reference TRBV30 and TRBJ1-3): SQTIHQWPATLVQPVGSPLSLECTVEGTSNPNLYWYRQAAGRGLQLLFYSVGIGQISSEVPQNLSASRPQDRQFILSSKKLLLSDSGFYLCAWKGAGNTIYFGEGSWLTVV.

The genes are TRBV2 and TRBJ1-6; 7 nucleotides agree with TRBD1. The germline gives CDR1 SNHLY, CDR2 FYNNEI. J was trimmed by 8 bases and V by 10 bases; bases with no gene match: 11. The CDR3 extends over 14 amino acids. The CDR3 is CATQGVVGDSPLHF. The CDR3 DNA is TGTGCCACCCAGGGGGTGGTGGGAGATTCACCCCTCCACTTT.

The chain joins TRBV30 to TRBJ2-5, with TRBD1 matching over 7 bases. CDR1 and CDR2 (germline): GTSNPN, SVGIG (reference sequence). The CDR3 runs to 15 residues. The junction had 9 bases not matched to a gene; V was cut back by 0 bases and J by 5 bases. CDR3 loop: CAWSVMRGPGETQYF. The CDR3 DNA follows: TGTGCCTGGAGTGTAATGAGGGGGCCAGGTGAGACCCAGTACTTC.

V is TRBV29-1 and J is TRBJ2-3; 11 bases align to TRBD2. CDR3 length: 15 amino acids. The germline V gene encodes CDR1 SQVTM and CDR2 ANQGSEA. The junction had 4 bases not matched to a gene; V was cut back by 3 bases and J by 2 bases. In nucleotides, the CDR3 is TGCAGCGTTGACGCTAGCGGGGGGACCACAGATACGCAGTATTTT. Translating it yields CSVDASGGTTDTQYF.

The genes are TRBV10-3 and TRBJ2-5, with 7 bases matching TRBD2. In germline, CDR1 is ENHRY, CDR2 SYGVKD. This CDR3 is 11 amino acids long. The CDR3: CASGGQETQYF. In DNA, the CDR3 is TGTGCTTCGGGGGGCCAAGAGACCCAGTACTTC.

This chain joins TRBV5-4 and TRBJ1-1, with D hard to call. CDR3 length equals 12 residues. V was trimmed by 0 bases and J by 2 bases, leaving 2 bases between them. Germline CDR1 SGHNT, CDR2 YYREEE (reference sequence). DNA for the CDR3: TGTGCCAGCAGCTTGGATAACACTGAAGCTTTCTTT. As protein: CASSLDNTEAFF.

The V call is TRBV13, the J call TRBJ1-3; a weak D match, TRBD1 (5 bases). The CDR3 is 15 amino acids. Germline assignment: CDR1 PRHDT and CDR2 FYEKMQ (reference sequence). Deletions cut 5 bases from V and 4 bases from J, with 15 bases between. As DNA, the CDR3 is TGTGCCAGCAGCCGGGGACGGCCGGTAGGAAACACCATATATTTT. Encoded protein: CASSRGRPVGNTIYF. Based on the CDR3 plus reference TRBV13 and TRBJ1-3, the full variable domain is AAGVIQSPRHLIKEKRETATLKCYPIPRHDTVYWYQQGPGQDPQFLISFYEKMQSDKGSIPDRFSAQQFSDYHSELNMSSLELGDSALYFCASSRGRPVGNTIYFGEGSWLTVV.

The J gene is TRBJ1-2, the V gene TRBV6-5; D unresolved. The ends were cut back, 2 bases at V and 2 bases at J, with 3 bases in the middle. The CDR3 extends over 12 amino acids. The V gene's germline CDR1 is MNHEY and CDR2 SVGAGI. The CDR3 reads CASSYGNYGYTF. Written as DNA, the CDR3 is TGTGCCAGCAGTTACGGAAACTATGGCTACACCTTC.

This clone was detected a few times. The rearrangement links TRBV30 to TRBJ1-2; D uncertain. Looked up from germline, CDR1 is GTSNPN and CDR2 is SVGIG (reference sequence). This CDR3 is built from 13 residues. V was pared by 2 bases and J by 5 bases, with 12 bases between. The DNA for the CDR3 is TGTGCCTGGAGTAAAGGCAGCTCTTATGGCTACACCTTC. It encodes CAWSKGSSYGYTF.

This chain connects TRBV30 to TRBJ2-7; D is ambiguous. Between the trimmed V and J ends, which lost 3 bases and 0 bases, there was a span of 9 bases. The CDR3 is 13 amino acids. Germline V gene data show CDR1 as GTSNPN and CDR2 as SVGIG (reference sequence). The CDR3 loop is CAWRIAASYEQYF. CDR3 DNA: TGTGCCTGGAGAATTGCAGCCTCCTACGAGCAGTACTTC.

In its sample, this clone was seen a few times. The chain couples TRBV29-1 to TRBJ1-1; tentatively, D is TRBD1 (6 bases). V shed 7 bases and J shed 1 base, with 13 bases lying between them. This CDR3 spans 13 amino acids. Germline lookup yields CDR1 SQVTM and CDR2 ANQGSEA. The CDR3 sequence is CSGEGGANTEAFF. CDR3 coding DNA: TGCAGCGGGGAAGGGGGGGCGAACACTGAAGCTTTCTTT. Supplemented by reference TRBV29-1 and TRBJ1-1, the full variable domain reads SAVISQKPSRDICQRGTSLTIQCQVDSQVTMMFWYRQQPGQSLTLIATANQGSEATYESGFVIDKFPISRPNLTFSTLTVSNMSPEDSSIYLCSGEGGANTEAFFGQGTRLTVV.

This clone was observed once. The gene calls are TRBV6-1 and TRBJ1-1; 8 bases map to TRBD1. Germline trimming cut 6 bases from V and 1 base from J; bases unmatched to any gene: 4. The CDR3 totals 14 residues. Germline assignment: CDR1 MNHNS and CDR2 SASEGT. The CDR3 nucleotides read TGTGCCAGCAGGGGGGACAGGTGGAACACTGAAGCTTTCTTT. It codes for CASRGDRWNTEAFF.

J is TRBJ2-5 and V is TRBV5-1, with 8 bases identical to TRBD1. This CDR3 is 14 amino acids long. Germline values: CDR1 SGHRS, CDR2 YFSETQ. V was pared by 4 bases and J by 4 bases, with 6 bases of the junction left unmatched. CDR3 bases: TGCGCCAGCAGCACCGGACAGGGTTCAGAGACCCAGTACTTC. Amino acid sequence: CASSTGQGSETQYF.

This chain links TRBV10-3 with TRBJ1-1; TRBD1 matches at 8 bases. Trimming cost V 7 bases and J 1 base; bases outside gene matches: 2. This CDR3 has 13 residues. CDR1 and CDR2 (germline): ENHRY, SYGVKD. The CDR3 DNA sequence: TGTGCCATCATTGGGACAGGGAACACTGAAGCTTTCTTT. Translation gives CAIIGTGNTEAFF.

The chain couples TRBV15 to TRBJ2-3; 9 nucleotides agree with TRBD2. Unmatched junction bases numbered 5, after V lost 9 bases and J lost 1 base. The CDR3 length is 14 residues. Germline assignment: CDR1 LNHNV and CDR2 YYDKDF (reference sequence). The CDR3 DNA sequence: TGTGCCACTCAAAGACTAGCGGGCACAGATACGCAGTATTTT. Protein: CATQRLAGTDTQYF. The whole variable domain, remainder taken from reference TRBV15 and TRBJ2-3, is DAMVIQNPRYQVTQFGKPVTLSCSQTLNHNVMYWYQQKSSQAPKLLFHYYDKDFNNEADTPDNFQSRRPNTSFCFLDIRSPGLGDTAMYLCATQRLAGTDTQYFGPGTRLTVL.

This clone was seen a handful of times. The chain joins TRBV29-1 to TRBJ1-1, with 9 bases matching TRBD1. Trimming took 7 bases from V and 8 from J; bases not matched to a gene: 5. Germline lookup yields CDR1 SQVTM and CDR2 ANQGSEA. The CDR3 is made up of 11 amino acids. The CDR3 sequence is CSGGDREEAFF. For the CDR3, the DNA is TGCAGCGGAGGGGACAGGGAGGAAGCTTTCTTT.